The 25 T cell receptor beta chains reported below all come from one sample, sequenced in a study of spatial heterogeneity in lung cancer. The time point was: sample taken at primary tumor resection. TCRs were sequenced from unsorted whole RNA of tumor, nontumor lung or PBMC. MiXCR was run by TCRdb on the 5' RACE reads, yielding one entry per CDR3 protein. The sample shows about 36,000 distinct CDR3 sequences, around 5.2% of them seen only once. Material: PBMCs, obtained at surgery. Source of these receptors: a female donor with early-stage non-small cell lung cancer.

Many counts were recorded for this clonotype. V and J are TRBV29-1 and TRBJ2-3, with a weak D call TRBD1 (6 bases). The length of the CDR3 is 12 residues. The V gene lost 4 bases and the J gene lost 4 bases, with 9 bases spanning the gap. Germline values: CDR1 SQVTM, CDR2 ANQGSEA. CDR3 nucleotides: TGCAGCGTTGCACAGGGCCCAGATACGCAGTATTTT. This encodes CSVAQGPDTQYF.

The chain employs TRBV6-1 and TRBJ2-7, with D perhaps matching TRBD1 (5 bases). Germline-derived CDR1 and CDR2 are MNHNS and SASEGT. The ends were cut back, 6 bases at V and 1 base at J, with 13 bases in the middle. The CDR3 is 14 residues long. CDR3: CASRTETASYEQYF. CDR3 in DNA: TGTGCCAGCAGGACAGAGACAGCTTCCTACGAGCAGTACTTC.

This clonotype showed up many times. The V gene is TRBV6-6, the J gene TRBJ1-1; the D is unclear. The germline V and J ends were trimmed by 10 bases and 4 bases, with 13 bases remaining between them. This CDR3 contains 12 residues. CDR1 and CDR2 from the germline V gene are MNHNY and SVGAGI (reference sequence). The CDR3, as DNA: TGTGCCACTGCTGGGTTTGTCACTGAAGCTTTCTTT. It encodes CATAGFVTEAFF.

By proportion, this clonotype is medium-sized. V and J are TRBV28 and TRBJ2-5, with TRBD2 as a possible D gene (6 bases). The length of the CDR3 is 16 residues. CDR1 is MDHEN and CDR2 is SYDVKM in the germline V gene. Deletions cut 1 base from V and 2 bases from J, with 14 bases between. The CDR3 nucleotides are TGTGCCAGCAGTTTATTGGAGGGAGCGGCACAAGAGACCCAGTACTTC. Its translation: CASSLLEGAAQETQYF.

This clonotype has ten or more counts. This chain links TRBV29-1 with TRBJ2-5; 9 bases are a match to TRBD1. Germline loops: CDR1 SQVTM, CDR2 ANQGSEA. The CDR3 is made up of 17 amino acids. Trimming at V came to 1 base and at J to 0 bases, leaving 9 bases not matched to a gene. DNA of the CDR3: TGCAGCGTTGAAGGGGTCAGCGGGACAGGGTACCAAGAGACCCAGTACTTC. This sequence encodes CSVEGVSGTGYQETQYF. The full variable domain, its missing parts supplied by reference TRBV29-1 and TRBJ2-5, is SAVISQKPSRDICQRGTSLTIQCQVDSQVTMMFWYRQQPGQSLTLIATANQGSEATYESGFVIDKFPISRPNLTFSTLTVSNMSPEDSSIYLCSVEGVSGTGYQETQYFGPGTRLLVL.

At least ten counts were recorded for this clonotype. This chain uses TRBV20-1 with TRBJ2-3; 8 bases line up with TRBD2. The CDR3 is 14 residues long. Germline-derived CDR1 and CDR2 are DFQATT and SNEGSKA (reference sequence). J gave up 4 bases and V 5 bases, and 8 bases lay outside the gene matches. CDR3 sequence reads: CSAPRGGRADTQYF. In DNA, the CDR3 is TGCAGTGCTCCCCGCGGGGGGCGCGCAGATACGCAGTATTTT.

This clonotype was counted ten times or more. The V and J genes are TRBV5-1 and TRBJ1-1; unclear D gene. Trimming left V 1 base short and J 1 base short, with 8 bases between. Germline V lookup: CDR1 SGHRS, CDR2 YFSETQ. The CDR3 runs to 14 residues. CDR3: CASSLLRTNTEAFF. Written as DNA, the CDR3 is TGCGCCAGCAGCTTGTTGCGGACGAACACTGAAGCTTTCTTT. The whole variable domain, filled in from reference TRBV5-1 and TRBJ1-1, reads KAGVTQTPRYLIKTRGQQVTLSCSPISGHRSVSWYQQTPGQGLQFLFEYFSETQRNKGNFPGRFSGRQFSNSRSEMNVSTLELGDSALYLCASSLLRTNTEAFFGQGTRLTVV.

In this sample, this clonotype turned up many times. The rearrangement links TRBV7-2 to TRBJ2-7; 7 bases agree with TRBD1. The CDR3 has 14 residues. The junction had 11 bases not matched to a gene; V was cut back by 5 bases and J by 7 bases. Germline CDR1 and CDR2: SGHTA and FQGNSA. The CDR3 DNA sequence: TGTGCCAGCAGCCCAGGACAGGCCCGGGGAGAGCAGTACTTC. The encoded protein is CASSPGQARGEQYF. Looking up the rest from reference TRBV7-2 and TRBJ2-7 gives the full variable domain: GAGVSQSPSNKVTEKGKDVELRCDPISGHTALYWYRQSLGQGLEFLIYFQGNSAPDKSGLPSDRFSAERTGGSVSTLTIQRTQQEDSAVYLCASSPGQARGEQYFGPGTRLTVT.

This clonotype was picked up many times. V usage is TRBV7-6 and J usage is TRBJ1-2, with TRBD1 identical over 8 bases. The J segment lost 5 bases and the V segment lost 5 bases, leaving 7 bases of the junction unmatched. This CDR3 spans 14 amino acids. Germline V gene lookup returns CDR1 SGHVS and CDR2 FNYEAQ. The CDR3 is CASSARTGQYGYTF. CDR3 nucleotides: TGTGCCAGCAGCGCCCGGACAGGGCAGTATGGCTACACCTTC.

The V and J genes are TRBV10-1 and TRBJ2-3, with D perhaps matching TRBD2 (6 bases). V was trimmed by 0 bases and J by 4 bases, leaving 11 bases between them. CDR3 length equals 15 residues. Germline V gene lookup returns CDR1 WNHNN and CDR2 SYGVQD (reference sequence). The CDR3 loop reads CASSESRGIADTQYF. CDR3 in DNA: TGCGCCAGCAGTGAGTCTCGGGGGATCGCAGATACGCAGTATTTT.

This clonotype was picked up many times. The chain couples TRBV7-9 to TRBJ1-1; D perhaps matches TRBD1 (6 bases). The CDR3 length is 15 residues. V lost 2 bases and J lost 1, with 11 bases in between. Germline CDR1 SEHNR, CDR2 FQNEAQ (reference sequence). CDR3 residues: CASSLIGRGNTEAFF. The CDR3 bases are TGTGCCAGCAGCTTAATTGGCAGGGGGAACACTGAAGCTTTCTTT.

Ten or more counts support this clonotype. This sequence joins TRBV2 and TRBJ1-5; D unclear. Per germline, CDR1 SNHLY and CDR2 FYNNEI. Trimming stripped 2 bases from V and 5 bases from J, with 10 bases between. CDR3 size: 14 residues. CDR3 DNA: TGTGCCAGCAGTGAAACGGGGTCGGATCAGCCCCAGCATTTT. Protein sequence: CASSETGSDQPQHF.

This clonotype was counted ten times or more. The J gene is TRBJ2-7, the V gene TRBV20-1; the match to TRBD1 covers 7 bases. With V trimmed by 6 bases and J by 6 bases, 5 bases remained unmatched. Germline V gene lookup returns CDR1 DFQATT and CDR2 SNEGSKA (reference sequence). The CDR3 runs 11 residues. CDR3 nucleotide sequence: TGCAGTGCAACGGACAGGCGCGAGCAGTACTTC. Its translation is CSATDRREQYF.

This clonotype has at least ten counts. The genes are TRBV29-1 and TRBJ2-3; TRBD2 aligns across 12 bases. V lost 3 bases, J lost 8 bases, and 6 bases stayed unmatched. The CDR3 has 14 amino acids. From germline, CDR1 is SQVTM and CDR2 ANQGSEA. CDR3 nucleotides: TGCAGCGTTGAGCTAGCGGGAGGGTATAGTACGCAGTATTTT. It specifies CSVELAGGYSTQYF.

The chain joins TRBV4-3 to TRBJ1-1; TRBD1 aligns across 11 bases. Germline V lookup: CDR1 LGHNA, CDR2 YSLEER. The V and J ends lost 0 bases and 1 base, in that order; junction bases with no gene match: 10. The CDR3 has 19 residues. The CDR3 reads CASSQDIRTGGDRNTEAFF. In DNA form, the CDR3 reads TGCGCCAGCAGCCAAGATATAAGGACAGGGGGCGATAGGAACACTGAAGCTTTCTTT.

A few counts support this clonotype. V is TRBV2 and J is TRBJ2-3; 8 nucleotides agree with TRBD2. Per germline, CDR1 SNHLY and CDR2 FYNNEI. V trimming: 0 bases; J trimming: 4 bases; junction bases outside the gene matches: 3. CDR3 size: 15 residues. The CDR3 nucleotides are TGTGCCAGCAGTGAAGCCAACGGGGGGGCAGATACGCAGTATTTT. It translates to CASSEANGGADTQYF.

Concerning this clonotype: Just one base apart from a much larger clone, this may be a read error. The rearrangement joins TRBV7-8 to TRBJ2-2, with 7 bases lining up with TRBD2. Germline CDR1 SGHVS, CDR2 FQNEAQ. The CDR3 contains 14 residues. The CDR3 reads CTSSLRGSAGELFF. In DNA, the CDR3 is TGTACCAGCAGCTTACGCGGGAGTGCCGGGGAGCTGTTTTTT.

This clonotype has at least ten counts. V and J are TRBV7-9 and TRBJ1-4, with 9 nucleotides matching TRBD1. J gave up 7 bases and V 3 bases, and 3 bases lay outside the gene matches. The germline V gene has CDR1 SEHNR and CDR2 FQNEAQ (reference sequence). CDR3 length: 14 amino acids. CDR3 bases: TGTGCCAGCAGCTTTCGGACAGGGGCTGAAAAACTGTTTTTT. Translation: CASSFRTGAEKLFF.

This clonotype was recorded many times. This chain connects TRBV2 to TRBJ1-2; no firm D call. The CDR3 covers 12 residues. Between the trimmed V and J ends, which lost 6 bases and 2 bases, there was a span of 7 bases. Germline V CDR1 and CDR2: SNHLY, FYNNEI. DNA for the CDR3: TGTGCCAGCAGGGTAGACAACTATGGCTACACCTTC. Translating gives CASRVDNYGYTF.

The gene calls are TRBV24-1 and TRBJ2-1; TRBD2 aligns across 11 bases. Germline lookup yields CDR1 KGHDR and CDR2 SFDVKD. The ends lost 9 bases at V and 9 bases at J; junction bases unmatched: 9. This CDR3 has 14 amino acids. As DNA, the CDR3 is TGTGCCACCGCCGGGACTAGCGGAGAGAGTGAGCAGTTCTTC. The encoded protein is CATAGTSGESEQFF.

This clonotype was observed at least ten times. V is TRBV5-1 and J is TRBJ1-2; 10 bases line up with TRBD1. Germline V gives CDR1 SGHRS, CDR2 YFSETQ. The junction had 6 bases not matched to a gene; V was cut back by 4 bases and J by 6 bases. CDR3 length equals 14 residues. The CDR3 nucleotides read TGCGCCAGCAGCCCACGAGGACAGGGGGATGGCTACACCTTC. Protein: CASSPRGQGDGYTF.

This clonotype was counted between two and nine times. The V and J genes are TRBV6-2 or TRBV6-3 and TRBJ2-5, with TRBD1 matching 9 bases. The length of the CDR3 is 16 residues. Germline V gene data show CDR1 as MNHEY and CDR2 as SVGEGT. The J segment lost 5 bases and the V segment lost 4 bases, leaving 11 bases of the junction unmatched. In DNA form, the CDR3 reads TGTGCCAGCAGTTGGTGGGGACAGGGAAGAGAGGAGACCCAGTACTTC. Translating it yields CASSWWGQGREETQYF.

There are a few counts of this clonotype. CDR3 sequence reads: CASSQAAQTGVTSGNTIYF. As DNA, the CDR3 is TGCGCCAGCAGCCAAGCCGCACAAACAGGGGTTACCTCTGGAAACACCATATATTTT. The chain couples TRBV4-3 to TRBJ1-3, with 7 bases matching TRBD1. Germline values: CDR1 LGHNA, CDR2 YSLEER. This CDR3 is 19 amino acids long. J was trimmed by 0 bases and V by 1 base; bases with no gene match: 12.

This chain's CDR3 is CASSLTTTDTQYF. Written as DNA, the CDR3 is TGTGCCAGCAGTTTAACCACGACAGATACGCAGTATTTT. The V gene is TRBV12-3 or TRBV12-4, the J gene TRBJ2-3; D gene ambiguous. The CDR3 is 13 residues long. With 2 bases removed from V and 3 bases from J, the gap between germline ends came to 6 bases.

This clonotype showed up many times. This rearrangement joins TRBV7-8 to TRBJ1-5; D ambiguous. The CDR3 runs to 12 residues. Germline CDR1 is SGHVS and CDR2 is FQNEAQ. V lost 1 base to trimming and J lost 6 bases, with 4 bases between them. This CDR3 is CASSLVTQPQHF. In nucleotides, the CDR3 is TGTGCCAGCAGCTTAGTTACTCAGCCCCAGCATTTT.